The 21 T cell receptor beta chains reported below all come from one sample, sequenced in a study of T cell responses to AZD1222 COVID-19 vaccine. Sequencing was performed with immunoSEQ multiplex PCR; in TCRdb, only in-frame clones are kept and a portion is missing. This sample has over 120,000 clones; roughly 91% occur once, and the top ten carry roughly 9%. The sample here was peripheral blood, taken on day 0 of AZD1222 vaccination. The receptors were gathered from an adult in good health.

The rearrangement links TRBV4-3 to TRBJ1-3, with no clear D. CDR3 length: 15 residues. The germline CDR1 and CDR2 sequences are LGHNA and YSLEER. V lost 4 bases to trimming and J lost 0 bases, with 10 bases between them. The CDR3 DNA is TGCGCCAGCAGCCTAGAAATTTCCTCTGGAAACACCATATATTTT. Translation gives CASSLEISSGNTIYF.

The chain links TRBV30 to TRBJ2-2; 13 bases match TRBD2. V trimming: 8 bases; J trimming: 0 bases; junction bases outside the gene matches: 6. CDR1 and CDR2 (germline): GTSNPN, SVGIG (reference sequence). This CDR3 comprises 16 residues. CDR3 sequence (DNA): TGTGCCCGGACTAGCGGGGGACTAGCGAACACCGGGGAGCTGTTTTTT. This sequence encodes CARTSGGLANTGELFF.

The chain recombines TRBV2 with TRBJ2-7, with 7 positions matching TRBD1. The trim removed 6 bases at V and 6 bases at J, leaving 11 bases unmatched. This CDR3 has 14 amino acids. Germline V CDR1 and CDR2: SNHLY, FYNNEI. The CDR3: CASRYRDSISEQYF. Written as DNA, the CDR3 is TGTGCCAGCAGATACCGGGACAGTATCTCCGAGCAGTACTTC.

J is TRBJ2-7 and V is TRBV7-8, with a possible D match to TRBD2 (6 bases). CDR1 and CDR2 from the germline V gene are SGHVS and FQNEAQ. Trimming pared 4 bases from V and 2 bases from J, leaving 9 bases between. There are 13 residues in the CDR3. The CDR3 DNA sequence: TGTGCCAGCAGCTCCGGACTAACCTACGAGCAGTACTTC. This sequence encodes CASSSGLTYEQYF.

V and J are TRBV30 and TRBJ1-6, with D possibly being TRBD1 (5 bases). Germline-derived CDR1 and CDR2 are GTSNPN and SVGIG (reference sequence). This CDR3 contains 12 residues. The ends were cut back, 6 bases at V and 9 bases at J, with 12 bases in the middle. The CDR3 protein is CACGREGSPLHF. The CDR3 DNA follows: TGTGCCTGCGGCAGGGAAGGTTCACCCCTCCACTTT.

This chain uses TRBV27 with TRBJ1-6; 11 bases are shared with TRBD1. The CDR3 spans 16 residues. Trimming removed 5 bases from V and 9 bases from J; junction bases left unmatched: 9. Germline V lookup: CDR1 MNHEY, CDR2 SMNVEV (reference sequence). The CDR3 DNA reads TGTGCCAGCAGTGTCAGGACAGGGGGCTGGAGTTCACCCCTCCACTTT. Protein sequence: CASSVRTGGWSSPLHF.

V and J are TRBV2 and TRBJ2-1, with D perhaps given as TRBD1 or TRBD2 (5 bases each). V lost 5 bases and J lost 6, with 11 bases in between. The germline V gene has CDR1 SNHLY and CDR2 FYNNEI. The CDR3 is 13 amino acids. As DNA, the CDR3 is TGTGCCAGCAGTATAGAGGGGAGCAATGAGCAGTTCTTC. Translation: CASSIEGSNEQFF.

A remark on this clone: At one boundary the junction diverges from the germline segment, which might be a read error. The rearrangement uses TRBV6-6 and TRBJ1-6; weak D call: TRBD1 (6 bases). The CDR3 contains 13 residues. The germline gives CDR1 MNHNY, CDR2 SVGAGI (reference sequence). The CDR3 DNA follows: TGTGCCAGCAGTCGGTCTGGGGACAATCCCCCTGGCTTT. Translation gives CASSRSGDNPPGF.

V gene TRBV6-5 combines with J gene TRBJ1-2; D remains ambiguous. Trimming left V 2 bases short and J 8 bases short, with 12 bases between. Germline CDR1 is MNHEY and CDR2 is SVGAGI. The CDR3 contains 13 residues. The chain's CDR3 is CASSYSLRGGYTF. Written as DNA, the CDR3 is TGTGCCAGCAGTTACAGCCTCAGAGGCGGCTACACCTTC.

This chain links TRBV5-6 with TRBJ1-2; D remains ambiguous. This CDR3 has 15 residues. Per the germline V gene, CDR1 is SGHDT and CDR2 is YYEEEE. Trimming removed 0 bases at V and 6 bases at J, with 15 bases between. The CDR3 spells CASSLASAGWDGYTF. In DNA form, the CDR3 reads TGTGCCAGCAGCTTGGCCTCGGCGGGGTGGGATGGCTACACCTTC.

The chain links TRBV24-1 to TRBJ2-3; the match to TRBD1 covers 9 bases. Germline assignment: CDR1 KGHDR and CDR2 SFDVKD. V lost 6 bases to trimming and J lost 2 bases; unmatched junction nucleotides: 5. The CDR3 runs 15 residues. The CDR3: CATSPGQGPTDTQYF. The CDR3 region has the DNA TGTGCCACCAGTCCGGGACAGGGTCCCACAGATACGCAGTATTTT.

The chain recombines TRBV4-1 with TRBJ1-1; no reliable D call. V was cut by 2 bases and J by 6 bases, with 10 bases left in between. The CDR3 extends over 13 amino acids. The V gene's germline CDR1 is MGHRA and CDR2 YSYEKL. CDR3 nucleotide sequence: TGCGCCAGCAGCCAAATAAGGGTGGCTGAAGCTTTCTTT. It is translated as CASSQIRVAEAFF.

This sequence joins TRBV7-3 and TRBJ2-3; D ambiguous. The CDR3 covers 14 residues. The germline V and J ends were trimmed by 0 bases and 2 bases, with 6 bases remaining between them. CDR1 and CDR2 (germline): SGHTA, FQGTGA. The chain's CDR3 is CASSLTSNTDTQYF. CDR3 nucleotides: TGTGCCAGCAGCTTAACGTCCAACACAGATACGCAGTATTTT.

The V and J genes are TRBV12-3 or TRBV12-4 and TRBJ1-1; no clear D gene. There are 11 residues in the CDR3. V shed 2 bases and J shed 8 bases, with 6 bases lying between them. CDR3 coding DNA: TGTGCCAGCAGTTTAATGGGGGAAGCTTTCTTT. Translating gives CASSLMGEAFF.

The chain has TRBV11-2 and TRBJ2-7, with D unresolved. Per germline, CDR1 SGHAT and CDR2 FQNNGV. Trimming cost V 3 bases and J 0 bases, with 6 bases left between them. The CDR3 consists of 13 residues. CDR3 bases: TGTGCCAGCAGCTTTTCGTTCTCCTACGAGCAGTACTTC. Encoded protein: CASSFSFSYEQYF.

The chain has TRBV20-1 and TRBJ1-2; D is uncertain. Looked up from germline, CDR1 is DFQATT and CDR2 is SNEGSKA (reference sequence). Trimming cost V 5 bases and J 0 bases, with 4 bases left between them. The CDR3 totals 11 residues. CDR3 nucleotides: TGCAGTGCTGACACTAACTATGGCTACACCTTC. Translation gives CSADTNYGYTF.

The V gene is TRBV5-1, the J gene TRBJ2-3, with D perhaps TRBD1 (5 bases). Germline-derived CDR1 and CDR2 are SGHRS and YFSETQ. With 4 bases removed from V and 2 bases from J, the gap between germline ends came to 14 bases. The CDR3 is 15 amino acids. In DNA form, the CDR3 reads TGCGCCAGCAGCAGGGGCGCGGATTACACAGATACGCAGTATTTT. The encoded protein is CASSRGADYTDTQYF.

The chain joins TRBV27 to TRBJ2-1, with D tentatively TRBD2 (7 bases). Looked up from germline, CDR1 is MNHEY and CDR2 is SMNVEV (reference sequence). V shed 2 bases and J shed 3 bases, with 11 bases lying between them. This CDR3 has 15 residues. CDR3 sequence (DNA): TGTGCCAGCAGTTTAACCGGGGGGCTCTACAATGAGCAGTTCTTC. Protein product: CASSLTGGLYNEQFF.

J is TRBJ1-4 and V is TRBV4-1; TRBD1 matches at 9 bases. Germline V gene lookup returns CDR1 MGHRA and CDR2 YSYEKL. CDR3 length: 14 residues. The V segment lost 3 bases and the J segment 6 bases; nucleotides outside the gene matches: 2. This CDR3 reads CASSHRDRDEKLFF. CDR3 bases: TGCGCCAGCAGCCACCGGGACAGGGATGAAAAACTGTTTTTT.

V is TRBV5-1 and J is TRBJ1-1, with 7 bases lining up with TRBD1. The CDR3 length is 15 residues. In germline, CDR1 is SGHRS, CDR2 YFSETQ. The V and J ends lost 0 bases and 4 bases, in that order; junction bases with no gene match: 6. The CDR3 protein is CASSLAPTGPTEAFF. CDR3 bases: TGCGCCAGCAGCTTGGCCCCGACAGGGCCCACTGAAGCTTTCTTT.

The rearrangement links TRBV18 to TRBJ2-3, with 9 bases fitting TRBD2. Germline V lookup: CDR1 KGHSH, CDR2 LQKENI. Trimming removed 5 bases from V and 3 bases from J; junction bases left unmatched: 6. The CDR3 sequence is 15 residues long. The CDR3 spells CASSALAGSTDTQYF. CDR3 bases: TGTGCCAGCTCAGCCCTAGCGGGGAGTACAGATACGCAGTATTTT.